The next 15 T cell receptor beta chains were all read from a single sample in a study of CD8+CD57+ T cells in acquired aplastic anemia. The template used for profiling TCR beta VDJ and CDR3 was genomic DNA. A single record per CDR3 protein comes from TCRdb applying MiXCR to the reads. The sample shows some 410,000 distinct CDR3 sequences, under 80% of them seen only once. Sequencing was performed on sorted CD4+, CD8+, or CD8+CD57+ T cells (not recorded which) from PBMCs. The receptors were sampled from a human donor in good health, serving as a control.

This CDR3 reads CSARSPGQGKGDTQYF. The CDR3 DNA is TGCAGTGCTAGGAGCCCGGGACAGGGGAAAGGGGATACGCAGTATTTT. V is TRBV20-1 and J is TRBJ2-3; 10 bases match TRBD1. Germline V gene data show CDR1 as DFQATT and CDR2 as SNEGSKA (reference sequence). The CDR3 consists of 16 residues. V was pared by 3 bases and J by 6 bases, with 12 bases of the junction left unmatched.

This clonotype occurred many times. The J gene is TRBJ1-4, the V gene TRBV6-1; no clear D. Germline V lookup: CDR1 MNHNS, CDR2 SASEGT. The CDR3 has 14 residues. With 6 bases removed from V and 0 bases from J, the gap between germline ends came to 8 bases. This CDR3 is CASRISTTNEKLFF. The CDR3 nucleotides are TGTGCCAGCAGGATAAGTACAACTAATGAAAAACTGTTTTTT.

A word on this clonotype: This may stem from a read error, because a much larger clone lies one nucleotide away. The final CDR3 position lacks the conserved phenylalanine or tryptophan, pointing to a likely read error. V usage is TRBV6-1 and J usage is TRBJ1-1; TRBD1 might be the D (5 bases). CDR3 size: 17 residues. The germline gives CDR1 MNHNS, CDR2 SASEGT. Trimming removed 6 bases at V and 0 bases at J, with 20 bases between. CDR3 nucleotide sequence: TGTGCCAGCAGCCGAGTGAAAATGGGACCTCTGAACACTGAAGCTTTCTCT. Its protein is CASSRVKMGPLNTEAFS.

The chain uses TRBV5-4 and TRBJ1-6, with D possibly being TRBD1 (6 bases). The CDR3 loop spans 15 amino acids. Germline assignment: CDR1 SGHNT and CDR2 YYREEE (reference sequence). V dropped 4 bases and J dropped 8 bases, with 16 bases sitting between them. CDR3 DNA: TGTGCCAGCAGCCAAGAGCGGGGGGCAGATTCACCCCTCCACTTT. It codes for CASSQERGADSPLHF.

The chain couples TRBV7-8 to TRBJ2-5, with 9 bases matching TRBD2. The CDR3 sequence is 16 residues long. Unmatched junction bases numbered 10, after V lost 4 bases and J lost 4 bases. CDR1 and CDR2 from the germline V gene are SGHVS and FQNEAQ. CDR3 loop: CASSWRSSGGAETQYF. DNA for the CDR3: TGTGCCAGCAGCTGGAGAAGTAGCGGGGGAGCAGAGACCCAGTACTTC.

This clonotype was seen ten or more times. The J gene is TRBJ1-3, the V gene TRBV3-1; D is unclear. The CDR3 sequence is 15 residues long. V was trimmed by 1 base and J by 2 bases, leaving 9 bases between them. Germline lookup yields CDR1 LGHDT and CDR2 YNNKEL (reference sequence). As DNA, the CDR3 is TGTGCCAGCAGCCAAGGGGCCGGGACTGGAAACACCATATATTTT. This sequence encodes CASSQGAGTGNTIYF.

The CDR3 sequence is CANSMGVAGGTSEAQYF. The CDR3 DNA follows: TGTGCCAACAGTATGGGAGTAGCGGGGGGAACTAGCGAGGCCCAGTACTTC. The chain joins TRBV7-8 to TRBJ2-5, with 10 bases identical to TRBD2. The CDR3 consists of 17 residues. In germline, CDR1 is SGHVS, CDR2 FQNEAQ. Trimming took 10 bases from V and 9 from J; bases not matched to a gene: 23.

The chain is built from TRBV5-1 and TRBJ2-7; no definite D call. From germline, CDR1 is SGHRS and CDR2 YFSETQ. The CDR3 length is 11 residues. V lost 0 bases and J 13 bases, leaving 11 bases between the germline ends. CDR3 amino acids: CASSLGQETYF. The CDR3 DNA reads TGCGCCAGCAGCTTGGGTCAAGAGACTTACTTC.

This chain links TRBV7-2 with TRBJ1-1; D might be TRBD1 (5 bases). CDR1 and CDR2 (germline): SGHTA, FQGNSA. The CDR3 loop spans 15 amino acids. Trimming took off 2 bases at V and 14 bases at J, with 24 bases between the two ends. This chain's CDR3 is CASSLRGGLAADEFF. The CDR3 region has the DNA TGTGCCAGCAGCTTACGGGGGGGACTAGCGGCTGACGAGTTCTTT.

Of note for this clonotype: Compared with germline, one end of the junction differs, possibly owing to a read error. The J gene is TRBJ1-6, the V gene TRBV7-8; 7 nucleotides agree with TRBD1. Germline CDR1 reads SGHVS; CDR2 reads FQNEAQ. The CDR3 contains 17 residues. In nucleotides, the CDR3 is TGTGCCACCAGCTGCGGCCCCGCGGGACAGATTGGGTCACCCCTCCACTTT. Residues: CATSCGPAGQIGSPLHF.

In this sample, this clonotype turned up once. This rearrangement joins TRBV9 to TRBJ2-7, with no clear D. Trimming removed 2 bases at V and 6 bases at J, with 18 bases between. The CDR3 totals 15 residues. Germline CDR1 is SGDLS and CDR2 is YYNGEE. This CDR3 reads CASSVEKDTQSEQYF. CDR3 DNA: TGTGCCAGCAGCGTGGAAAAAGATACGCAGAGCGAGCAGTACTTC.

In its sample, this clonotype was seen many times. J is TRBJ1-1 and V is TRBV28, with a possible D match to TRBD1 (5 bases). The CDR3 is 12 amino acids. The V gene's germline CDR1 is MDHEN and CDR2 SYDVKM. The V end was cut by 5 bases, the J end by 10 bases, with 14 bases between. The CDR3, as DNA: TGTGCCAGCAGTCCTCCCAGGGTGGTAGCTTTCTTT. It encodes CASSPPRVVAFF.

In its sample, this clonotype was seen once. Since a much larger clone is just one base distant, this may be a read error. V is TRBV11-2 and J is TRBJ1-4, with a weak D call TRBD1 (5 bases). The CDR3 length is 15 residues. CDR1 and CDR2 (germline): SGHAT, FQNNGV. This CDR3 reads CASSLDRAHNEELFF. As DNA, the CDR3 is TGTGCCAGCAGCTTAGACAGGGCTCATAATGAAGAACTGTTTTTT. Filled out from reference TRBV11-2 and TRBJ1-4, the complete variable domain reads EAGVAQSPRYKIIEKRQSVAFWCNPISGHATLYWYQQILGQGPKLLIQFQNNGVVDDSQLPKDRFSAERLKGVDSTLKIQPAKLEDSAVYLCASSLDRAHNEELFFGSGTQLSVL.

Details on this clonotype: The germline gene is not matched at one end of the junction; a read error may be the cause. The chain carries TRBV20-1 and TRBJ1-3; D gene ambiguous. The CDR3 is 12 residues long. Per the germline V gene, CDR1 is DFQATT and CDR2 is SNEGSKA (reference sequence). CDR3: CSARAVSNTIYF. The DNA for the CDR3 is TGCAGTGCCAGAGCCGTGTCTAACACCATATATTTT.

J is TRBJ1-2 and V is TRBV7-9; possible D gene TRBD1, 6 bases. The CDR3 is 15 residues long. Germline V gene lookup returns CDR1 SEHNR and CDR2 FQNEAQ (reference sequence). V lost 2 bases and J 6 bases, leaving 16 bases between the germline ends. In DNA form, the CDR3 reads TGTGCCAGCAGCTTAAATAACAGGGACGTAGATGGCTACACCTTC. The encoded protein is CASSLNNRDVDGYTF.